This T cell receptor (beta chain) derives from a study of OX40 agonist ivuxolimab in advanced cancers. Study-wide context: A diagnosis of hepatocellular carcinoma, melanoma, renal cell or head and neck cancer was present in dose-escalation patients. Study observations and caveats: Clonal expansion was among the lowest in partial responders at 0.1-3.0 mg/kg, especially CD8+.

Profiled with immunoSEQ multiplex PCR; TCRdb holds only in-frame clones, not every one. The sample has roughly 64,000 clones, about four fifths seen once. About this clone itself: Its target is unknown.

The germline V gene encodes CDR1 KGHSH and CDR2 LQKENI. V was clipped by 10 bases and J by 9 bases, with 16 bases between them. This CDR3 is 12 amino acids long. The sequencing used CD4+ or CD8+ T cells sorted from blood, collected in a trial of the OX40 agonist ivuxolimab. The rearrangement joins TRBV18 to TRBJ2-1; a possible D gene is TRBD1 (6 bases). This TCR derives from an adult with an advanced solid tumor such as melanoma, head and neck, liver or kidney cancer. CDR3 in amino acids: CATQQGYGEQFF. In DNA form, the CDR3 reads TGTGCCACCCAACAGGGTTACGGTGAGCAGTTCTTC.